This TCR beta chain originates from a study of T cell repertoires in cytomegalovirus infection. Study details: It was the public TCR beta signatures that indicated both CMV infection and matching HLA type. Study-level results: The ex vivo response was dominated by HLA-C-restricted CMV-specific TCR beta clonotypes.

TCRdb recomputed calls from the reads with MiXCR, one row per CDR3 protein. The sample lists around 100,000 distinct CDR3 sequences; approximately 15% were seen once. Note on this clonotype: The antigen remains undetermined.

CDR1 is SGHAT, CDR2 FQNNGV, per germline. J was trimmed by 3 bases and V by 0 bases; bases with no gene match: 13. The CDR3 spans 19 residues. This receptor was taken from a human donor in good health (CMV status not recorded). Some clones in this sample may be carry-over from other donors' samples. The rearrangement joins TRBV11-2 to TRBJ2-7, with TRBD2 identical over 11 bases. Input material: PBMCs. CDR3 sequence reads: CASSLDPPEGSGGDYEQYF. The CDR3 DNA sequence: TGTGCCAGCAGCTTAGATCCTCCTGAGGGTAGCGGGGGGGACTACGAGCAGTACTTC.